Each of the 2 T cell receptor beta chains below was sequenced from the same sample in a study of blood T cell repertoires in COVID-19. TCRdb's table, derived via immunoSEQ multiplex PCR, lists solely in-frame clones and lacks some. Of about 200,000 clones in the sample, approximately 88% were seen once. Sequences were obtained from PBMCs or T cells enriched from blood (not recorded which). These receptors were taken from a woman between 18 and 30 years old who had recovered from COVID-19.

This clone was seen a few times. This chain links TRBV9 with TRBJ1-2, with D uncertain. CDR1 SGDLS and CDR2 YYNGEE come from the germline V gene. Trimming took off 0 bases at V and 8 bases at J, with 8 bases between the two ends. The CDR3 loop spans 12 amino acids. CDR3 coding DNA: TGTGCCAGCAGCGTAGCTCGAGGGGGCTACACCTTC. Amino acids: CASSVARGGYTF.

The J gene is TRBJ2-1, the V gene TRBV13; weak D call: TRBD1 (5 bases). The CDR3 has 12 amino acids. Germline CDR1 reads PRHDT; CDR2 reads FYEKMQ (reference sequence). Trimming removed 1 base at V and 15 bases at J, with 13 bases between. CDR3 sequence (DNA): TGTGCCAGCAGCTTAGCCCCAGGACACGGGTTCTTC. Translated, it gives CASSLAPGHGFF.